The sequence of this TCR beta chain was determined in a study of cytomegalovirus exposure and HLA in healthy donors. In nominal health when sampled, donors likely had unrecorded immune exposures nonetheless. Remarks on this clone: The antigen is undetermined.

The study's findings and limits: On later analysis, the bulk of CMV-associated TCR beta chains appeared to be HLA-restricted.

The primer mix had 60 Vbeta and 13 Jbeta primers. Data came from immunoSEQ multiplex PCR; TCRdb stores just in-frame clones and leaves some out. The table includes around 140,000 clones, 60% to 80% detected once. Germline values: CDR1 LGHNT, CDR2 FRNRAP. The V segment lost 2 bases and the J segment 4 bases; nucleotides outside the gene matches: 4. The CDR3 has 15 residues. The rearrangement links TRBV12-5 to TRBJ1-2, with 10 bases identical to TRBD1. This TCR came from a man aged 45-60 years in good health and CMV-seropositive. The sequencing sample was made of PBMCs. DNA of the CDR3: TGTGCTAGTGGTTTGAGACAGGGGGCCACCTATGGCTACACCTTC. It encodes CASGLRQGATYGYTF.